These T cell receptor beta chains were read from a single sample in a study of control samples from healthy donors and cancer patients. TCRdb's table, derived via immunoSEQ multiplex PCR, lists solely in-frame clones and lacks some. The sample holds approximately 70,000 clones, 90% seen once. The sequenced sample consisted of PBMCs. These TCRs come from a woman aged 50 to 65 with colorectal cancer. Each CDR3 is given with its conserved first and last residue. Each record gives: J gene, D gene, clone size, V gene, CDR3 DNA, CDR3 protein. D genes are given only for firm matches. Expanded clones get a size class; other rows say once, few or many, or leave the size out.

j_gene: TRBJ2-3; d_gene: TRBD1; abundance: -; v_gene: TRBV5-8; CDR3nt: TGTGCCAGCAGCTCCGACAGGGTCCCCGGGAATACGCAGTATTTT; CDR3aa: CASSSDRVPGNTQYF
j_gene: TRBJ2-2; d_gene: -; abundance: -; v_gene: TRBV6-1; CDR3nt: TGTGCCAGCAGTGAGGGGGAGCTGTTTTTT; CDR3aa: CASSEGELFF
j_gene: TRBJ1-1; d_gene: -; abundance: -; v_gene: TRBV11-2; CDR3nt: TGTGCCAGCAGCAGAAATCAGGGGAACACTGAAGCTTTCTTT; CDR3aa: CASSRNQGNTEAFF
j_gene: TRBJ2-7; d_gene: -; abundance: -; v_gene: TRBV11-2; CDR3nt: TGTGCCAGCGGAAGTGAAGTCTACGAGCAGTACTTC; CDR3aa: CASGSEVYEQYF
j_gene: TRBJ2-7; d_gene: TRBD1; abundance: -; v_gene: TRBV2; CDR3nt: TGTGCCAGCCAGATCGACAGGGGTGGGACCTACGAGCAGTACTTC; CDR3aa: CASQIDRGGTYEQYF
j_gene: TRBJ1-2; d_gene: -; abundance: -; v_gene: TRBV28; CDR3nt: TGTGCCAGCAGTTTATCCGGGATAACCTATGGCTACACCTTC; CDR3aa: CASSLSGITYGYTF
j_gene: TRBJ1-1; d_gene: -; abundance: -; v_gene: TRBV11-2; CDR3nt: TGTGCCAGCAGCTTCGGGGCTGCGTCCTCTGAAGCTTTCTTT; CDR3aa: CASSFGAASSEAFF
j_gene: TRBJ1-6; d_gene: TRBD1; abundance: -; v_gene: TRBV28; CDR3nt: TGTGCCAGCAGTCAACGGACAGGGGGCGATTCACCCCTCCACTTT; CDR3aa: CASSQRTGGDSPLHF
j_gene: TRBJ1-1; d_gene: -; abundance: -; v_gene: TRBV10-3; CDR3nt: TGTGCCATCAGTGAGTCGACTCGTTTGTCTAAGTCCCAACCCACTGAAGCTTTCTTT; CDR3aa: CAISESTRLSKSQPTEAFF
j_gene: TRBJ1-4; d_gene: TRBD1; abundance: -; v_gene: TRBV30; CDR3nt: TGTGCCTGGGGAGGGACAGGGTTAGCTAATGAAAAACTGTTTTTT; CDR3aa: CAWGGTGLANEKLFF
j_gene: TRBJ2-7; d_gene: TRBD1; abundance: once; v_gene: TRBV28; CDR3nt: TGTGCCAGCAGTTTACCCGGGACAGGGGGCTACGAGCAGTACTTC; CDR3aa: CASSLPGTGGYEQYF
j_gene: TRBJ1-1; d_gene: -; abundance: -; v_gene: TRBV4-1; CDR3nt: TGCGCCAGCAGCCAAGGTAAATCTTCTGAAGCTTTCTTT; CDR3aa: CASSQGKSSEAFF
j_gene: TRBJ2-1; d_gene: TRBD1; abundance: -; v_gene: TRBV5-4; CDR3nt: TGTGCCAGCAGCCCGACCGGGACAGGGAAGAATGAGCAGTTCTTC; CDR3aa: CASSPTGTGKNEQFF
j_gene: TRBJ1-2; d_gene: TRBD1; abundance: -; v_gene: TRBV2; CDR3nt: TGTGCCAGCAGAGCCGTGGGACAGGGCAATTATGGCTACACCTTC; CDR3aa: CASRAVGQGNYGYTF
j_gene: TRBJ2-7; d_gene: TRBD1; abundance: -; v_gene: TRBV6-5; CDR3nt: TGTGCGGCGGGGGGACAGGGGCTTAGCGAGCAGTACTTC; CDR3aa: CAAGGQGLSEQYF
j_gene: TRBJ1-1; d_gene: -; abundance: -; v_gene: TRBV7-2; CDR3nt: TGTGCCAGCAGCTTTCGCCGGGGAACTGAAGCTTTCTTT; CDR3aa: CASSFRRGTEAFF
j_gene: TRBJ2-2; d_gene: TRBD1; abundance: -; v_gene: TRBV5-4; CDR3nt: TGTGCCAGCAGCTTAGGAGACAGGGTTAACGGGGAGCTGTTTTTT; CDR3aa: CASSLGDRVNGELFF
j_gene: TRBJ1-1; d_gene: -; abundance: -; v_gene: TRBV29-1; CDR3nt: TGCAGCGTTGAAGATAGCGCTGAAGCTTTCTTT; CDR3aa: CSVEDSAEAFF
j_gene: TRBJ2-2; d_gene: TRBD1; abundance: -; v_gene: TRBV9; CDR3nt: TGTGCCAGCAGCGTAGAGGGGGCTGGGACCGGGGAGCTGTTTTTT; CDR3aa: CASSVEGAGTGELFF
j_gene: TRBJ1-1; d_gene: -; abundance: -; v_gene: TRBV2; CDR3nt: TGTGCCAGCAGGGGCTGGGGACAAGGAGTCTCTGAAGCTTTCTTT; CDR3aa: CASRGWGQGVSEAFF
j_gene: TRBJ1-5; d_gene: -; abundance: -; v_gene: TRBV5-1; CDR3nt: TGCGCCAGCAGCTTGGCCCCGACGGAGGGCAATCAGCCCCAGCATTTT; CDR3aa: CASSLAPTEGNQPQHF
j_gene: TRBJ1-1; d_gene: -; abundance: -; v_gene: TRBV6-1; CDR3nt: TGTGCCAGCAGTGAAGCGGGACGTTTGAACACTGAAGCTTTCTTT; CDR3aa: CASSEAGRLNTEAFF
j_gene: TRBJ1-1; d_gene: -; abundance: -; v_gene: TRBV10-1; CDR3nt: TGCGCCAGCAGTGAGTCGAACCTAGCTGGGGCTTTCTTT; CDR3aa: CASSESNLAGAFF
j_gene: TRBJ1-2; d_gene: -; abundance: -; v_gene: TRBV19; CDR3nt: TGTGCCAGTAGTCTCAGGACAGCAGCTAACTATGGCTACACCTTC; CDR3aa: CASSLRTAANYGYTF
j_gene: TRBJ1-1; d_gene: -; abundance: -; v_gene: TRBV12-3/TRBV12-4; CDR3nt: TGTGCCAGCAGTTTAGCAGGGGACACTGAAGCTTTCTTT; CDR3aa: CASSLAGDTEAFF
j_gene: TRBJ2-7; d_gene: TRBD1; abundance: -; v_gene: TRBV7-2; CDR3nt: TGTGCCAGCAGCTATAAATCAACACAGGGGAGTTGGTACGAGCAGTACTTC; CDR3aa: CASSYKSTQGSWYEQYF
j_gene: TRBJ1-1; d_gene: -; abundance: -; v_gene: TRBV27; CDR3nt: TGTGCCAGCAGCTTCCGCGGGGGGCCTGAAGCTTTCTTT; CDR3aa: CASSFRGGPEAFF
j_gene: TRBJ2-7; d_gene: -; abundance: -; v_gene: TRBV7-2; CDR3nt: TGTGCCAGCAGCTTAGTCCCCCGGGGCGGGCCCTCCTACGAGCAGTACTTC; CDR3aa: CASSLVPRGGPSYEQYF